These T cell receptor beta chains were read from a single sample in a study of T cells in localized non-small cell lung cancer. TCRdb keeps only in-frame clones here, not all; method: immunoSEQ multiplex PCR. The sample has about 33,000 clones; roughly 75% are singletons. The sequenced sample was peripheral blood, obtained before any cancer treatment. The receptors were gathered from a male donor aged 60 or older with stage III squamous cell lung carcinoma. Each CDR3 is given with its conserved first and last residue. Fields, in order: V gene, D gene, J gene, clone size, CDR3 DNA, CDR3 protein. The D gene is left open where the match is weak. Rows may omit the clone size; those that give it use once, few, many or a size class.

TRBV2	TRBD1	TRBJ2-6	-	TGTGCCAGCGTCTTGGACAGGGGGCCAGGGGCCAACGTCCTGACTTTC	CASVLDRGPGANVLTF
TRBV19	-	TRBJ2-3	-	TGTGCCAGTAGGTTGGCTACTGCAAGCACAGATACGCAGTATTTT	CASRLATASTDTQYF
TRBV20-1	-	TRBJ2-1	-	TGCAGTGCTATGGTCTACGGCGAGCAGTTCTTC	CSAMVYGEQFF
TRBV27	TRBD2	TRBJ2-5	-	TGTGCCAGCCGACCTCGGGGGGGAAGTATGGAGACCCAGTACTTC	CASRPRGGSMETQYF
TRBV7-2	-	TRBJ2-7	once	TGTGCCAGCAGCTCGACTTGGGGTGAGCAGTACTTC	CASSSTWGEQYF
TRBV4-3	-	TRBJ2-5	-	TGCGCCAGCAGCCAAGAGATGGGACTTTTCCCCCAGTACTTC	CASSQEMGLFPQYF
TRBV7-2	-	TRBJ2-3	-	TGTGCCAGCAGCTTTTGGAGCGGAAGAGATACGCAGTATTTT	CASSFWSGRDTQYF
TRBV28	-	TRBJ2-7	-	TGTGCCGCTCTAGCCCCAGCTAGCAGTCTAAGTTTAGAACGCGAGCAGTACTTC	CAALAPASSLSLEREQYF
TRBV6-6	-	TRBJ1-3	-	TGTGCCAGCAGTTACTCACAGGACCCAGGAAACACCATATATTTT	CASSYSQDPGNTIYF
TRBV5-6	-	TRBJ1-4	-	TGTGCCAGCAGCTGGGGACCGGGCCTGGGCGAAAAACTGTTTTTT	CASSWGPGLGEKLFF
TRBV5-6	TRBD2	TRBJ2-1	-	TGTGCCAGCAGCCCCCTTCTCCGGGGGGAGACCCATGAGCAGTTCTTC	CASSPLLRGETHEQFF
TRBV18	-	TRBJ1-4	-	TGTGCCAGCTCACAAAGCAGGGACTCTAATGAAAAACTGTTTTTT	CASSQSRDSNEKLFF
TRBV7-2	TRBD1	TRBJ1-1	-	TGTGCCAGCAGCATTGGGGACAGGGGACGGGAAGCTTTCTTT	CASSIGDRGREAFF
TRBV7-2	TRBD2	TRBJ2-5	-	TGTGCCAGCAGCCAAGGGACTAGCGGGGGCAATCGGCAGACCCAGTACTTC	CASSQGTSGGNRQTQYF
TRBV5-1	-	TRBJ2-3	-	TGCGCCAGCAGACTTCCAGGGCAGGATACGCAGTATTTT	CASRLPGQDTQYF
TRBV15	TRBD1	TRBJ1-1	-	TGTGCCACCAGCAGTCGAACAGGGGCCCACCGGTTGGCTTTCTTT	CATSSRTGAHRLAFF
TRBV4-2	-	TRBJ2-3	-	TGTGCCAGCAGCCAAGACTCGATCCAGGGGACAGATACGCAGTATTTT	CASSQDSIQGTDTQYF
TRBV7-8	TRBD1	TRBJ1-5	-	TGTGCCAGCAGCCGATCCTTCACAGGGGGCGATCAGCCCCAGCATTTT	CASSRSFTGGDQPQHF
TRBV2	-	TRBJ1-3	-	TGTGCCACGCCAGGGGCTGGAAACACCATATATTTT	CATPGAGNTIYF
TRBV4-3	-	TRBJ1-3	once	TGCGCCAGCAGCCAAGAACGGGCGAGTGAAGGAACCATATATTTT	CASSQERASEGTIYF
TRBV27	-	TRBJ1-1	-	TGTGCCAGCAGTTCGGCGATGGGCACTGAAGCTTTCTTT	CASSSAMGTEAFF
TRBV5-4	-	TRBJ2-5	-	TGTGCCAGCAGCTTGGACCTCGTTGCAGAAGAGACCCAGTACTTC	CASSLDLVAEETQYF
TRBV28	-	TRBJ2-2	once	TGTGCCAGCAGTTTAATGGGCGGGATCGGCACCGGGGAGCTGTTTTTT	CASSLMGGIGTGELFF
TRBV5-1	TRBD1	TRBJ1-2	-	TGCGCCAGCAGCTCGGACAGGTCCTTTCAGGGCTACACCTTC	CASSSDRSFQGYTF
TRBV18	-	TRBJ1-1	-	TGTGCCAGCTCACCACGACCGTTGAACACTGAAGCTTTCTTT	CASSPRPLNTEAFF
TRBV28	-	TRBJ1-2	-	TGTGCCAGCAGTCCCGGGACGGACTATGGCTACACCTTC	CASSPGTDYGYTF
TRBV7-9	TRBD2	TRBJ2-7	once	TGTGCCAGCAGCTTGAGACTAGCGGGGTTCTACGAGCAGTACTTC	CASSLRLAGFYEQYF
TRBV19	-	TRBJ1-1	-	TGTGCCAGTAGTATAGGCGCTGCCACTGAAGCTTTCTTT	CASSIGAATEAFF
TRBV27	-	TRBJ1-3	once	TGTGCCAGCAGTACCCGACACTCTGGAAACACCATATATTTT	CASSTRHSGNTIYF
TRBV28	-	TRBJ1-1	-	TGTGCCAGCCCCCCTCGGGGGAAGAACACTGAAGCTTTCTTT	CASPPRGKNTEAFF
TRBV18	-	TRBJ1-1	-	TGTGCCAGCTCAGGGAGCGAGAACACTGAAGCTTTCTTT	CASSGSENTEAFF
TRBV5-6	TRBD1	TRBJ2-7	-	TGTGCCAGCAGCTTCCGGGACAGATCCTACGAGCAGTACTTC	CASSFRDRSYEQYF
TRBV9	-	TRBJ2-2	-	TGTGCCTCCGGGGAGGAGGCTTGGAACACCGGGGAGCTGTTTTTT	CASGEEAWNTGELFF
TRBV27	-	TRBJ1-2	-	TGTGCCAGCAGCTTGGGACCCACTTATGGCTACACCTTC	CASSLGPTYGYTF
TRBV6-5	-	TRBJ1-1	once	TGTGCCAGCAGTTATAAAAGGAACACTGAAGCTTTCTTT	CASSYKRNTEAFF
TRBV27	-	TRBJ2-1	once	TGTGCCAGCAGTTTATCGGACTACAATGAGCAGTTCTTC	CASSLSDYNEQFF
TRBV4-3	-	TRBJ2-3	-	TGCGCCAGCAGCCAAAGGTACGGGTCTAGCACAGATACGCAGTATTTT	CASSQRYGSSTDTQYF